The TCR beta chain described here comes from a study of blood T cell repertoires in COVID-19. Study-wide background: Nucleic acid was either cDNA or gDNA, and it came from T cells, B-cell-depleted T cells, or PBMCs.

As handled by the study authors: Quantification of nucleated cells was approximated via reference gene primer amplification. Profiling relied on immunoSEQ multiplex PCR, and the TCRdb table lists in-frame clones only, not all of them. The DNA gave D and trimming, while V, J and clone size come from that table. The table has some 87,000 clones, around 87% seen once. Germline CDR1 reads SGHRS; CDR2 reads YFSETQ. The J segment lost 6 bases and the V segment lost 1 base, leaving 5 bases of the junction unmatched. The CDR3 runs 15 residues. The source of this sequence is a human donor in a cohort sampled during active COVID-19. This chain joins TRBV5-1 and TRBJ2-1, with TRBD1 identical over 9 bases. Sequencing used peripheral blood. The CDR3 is CASSLSTGGGNEQFF. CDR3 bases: TGCGCCAGCAGCTTGTCGACAGGGGGTGGCAATGAGCAGTTCTTC. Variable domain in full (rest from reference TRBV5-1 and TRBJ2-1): KAGVTQTPRYLIKTRGQQVTLSCSPISGHRSVSWYQQTPGQGLQFLFEYFSETQRNKGNFPGRFSGRQFSNSRSEMNVSTLELGDSALYLCASSLSTGGGNEQFFGPGTRLTVL.